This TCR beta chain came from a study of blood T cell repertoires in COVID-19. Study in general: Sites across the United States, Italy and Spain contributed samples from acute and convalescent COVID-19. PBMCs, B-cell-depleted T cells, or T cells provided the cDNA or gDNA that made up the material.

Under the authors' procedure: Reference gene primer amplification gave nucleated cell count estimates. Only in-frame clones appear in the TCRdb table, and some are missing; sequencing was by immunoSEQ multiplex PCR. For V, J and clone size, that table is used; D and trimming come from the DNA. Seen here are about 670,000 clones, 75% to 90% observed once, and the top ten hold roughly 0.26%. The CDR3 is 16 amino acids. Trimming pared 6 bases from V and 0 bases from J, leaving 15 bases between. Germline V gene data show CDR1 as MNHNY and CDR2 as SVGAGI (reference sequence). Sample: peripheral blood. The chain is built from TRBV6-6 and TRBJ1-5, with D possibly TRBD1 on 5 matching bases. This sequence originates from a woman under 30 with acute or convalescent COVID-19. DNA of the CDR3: TGTGCCAGCAGGCCCGACGGGGGGTATAGCAATCAGCCCCAGCATTTT. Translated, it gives CASRPDGGYSNQPQHF.